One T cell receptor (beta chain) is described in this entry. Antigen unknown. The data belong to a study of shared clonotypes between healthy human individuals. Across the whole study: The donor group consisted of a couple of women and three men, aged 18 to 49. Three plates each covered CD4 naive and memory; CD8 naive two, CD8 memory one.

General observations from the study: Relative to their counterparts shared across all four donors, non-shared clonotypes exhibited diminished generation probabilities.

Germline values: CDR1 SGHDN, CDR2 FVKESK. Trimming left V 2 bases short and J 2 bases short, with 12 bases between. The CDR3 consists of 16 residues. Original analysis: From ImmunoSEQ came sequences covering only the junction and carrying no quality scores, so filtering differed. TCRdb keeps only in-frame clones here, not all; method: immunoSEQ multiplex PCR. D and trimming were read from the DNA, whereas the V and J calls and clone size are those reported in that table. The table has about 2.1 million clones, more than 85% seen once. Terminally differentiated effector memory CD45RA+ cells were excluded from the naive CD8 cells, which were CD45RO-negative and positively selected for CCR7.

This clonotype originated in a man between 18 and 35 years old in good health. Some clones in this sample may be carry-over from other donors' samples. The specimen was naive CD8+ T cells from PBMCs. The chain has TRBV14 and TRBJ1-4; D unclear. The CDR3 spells CASSQRSGFTNEKLFF. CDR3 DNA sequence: TGTGCCAGCAGCCAAAGGTCCGGCTTCACTAATGAAAAACTGTTTTTT. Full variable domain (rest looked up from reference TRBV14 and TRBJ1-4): EAGVTQFPSHSVIEKGQTVTLRCDPISGHDNLYWYRRVMGKEIKFLLHFVKESKQDESGMPNNRFLAERTGGTYSTLKVQPAELEDSGVYFCASSQRSGFTNEKLFFGSGTQLSVL.